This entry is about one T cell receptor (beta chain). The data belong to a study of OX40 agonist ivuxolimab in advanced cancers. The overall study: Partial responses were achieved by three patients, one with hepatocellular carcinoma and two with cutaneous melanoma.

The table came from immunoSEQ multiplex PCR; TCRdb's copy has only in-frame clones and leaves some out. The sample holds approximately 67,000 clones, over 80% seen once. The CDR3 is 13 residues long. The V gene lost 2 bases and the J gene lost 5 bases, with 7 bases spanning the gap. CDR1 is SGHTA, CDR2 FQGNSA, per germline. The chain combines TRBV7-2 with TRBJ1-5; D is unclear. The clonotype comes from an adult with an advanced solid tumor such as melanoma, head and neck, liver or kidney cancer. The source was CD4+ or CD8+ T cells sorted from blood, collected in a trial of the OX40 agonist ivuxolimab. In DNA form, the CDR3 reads TGTGCCAGCAGCTTACAGCCGGATCAGCCCCAGCATTTT. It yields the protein CASSLQPDQPQHF. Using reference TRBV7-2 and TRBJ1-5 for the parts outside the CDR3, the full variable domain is GAGVSQSPSNKVTEKGKDVELRCDPISGHTALYWYRQSLGQGLEFLIYFQGNSAPDKSGLPSDRFSAERTGGSVSTLTIQRTQQEDSAVYLCASSLQPDQPQHFGDGTRLSIL.